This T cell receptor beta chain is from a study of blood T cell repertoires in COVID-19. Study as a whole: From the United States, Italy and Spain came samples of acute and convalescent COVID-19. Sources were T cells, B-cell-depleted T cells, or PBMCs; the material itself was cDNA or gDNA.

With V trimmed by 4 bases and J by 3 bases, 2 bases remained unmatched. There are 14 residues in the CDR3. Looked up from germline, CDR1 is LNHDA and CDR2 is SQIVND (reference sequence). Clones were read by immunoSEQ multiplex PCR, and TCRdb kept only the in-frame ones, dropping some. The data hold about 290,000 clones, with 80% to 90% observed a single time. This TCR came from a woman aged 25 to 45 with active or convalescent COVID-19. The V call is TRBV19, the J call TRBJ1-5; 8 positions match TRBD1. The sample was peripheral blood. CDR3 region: CASSKDRANQPQHF. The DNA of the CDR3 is TGTGCCAGTAGTAAGGACAGGGCCAATCAGCCCCAGCATTTT.